The 26 T cell receptor beta chains below were found in one sample sequenced in a study of response to subunit inactivated influenza vaccine listed by TCRdb under 2018. Libraries were made using RT-PCR. Instrument on record: Illumina HiSeq 2500. Through fastp at Q25 and MiXCR, TCRdb rebuilt clones from the public reads, retaining in-frame beta chains. Each entry merges the rows of one CDR3 protein and shows their most common DNA and genes. Counted in this sample were 550,000 to 650,000 distinct CDR3 sequences; about 12% of them appeared once. The ten largest clones represent roughly 10% of the sample. Sequences were derived from PBMCs from blood, sampled on the day of vaccination. These receptor sequences come from a man aged 50 to 60 who received an inactivated influenza vaccine. Donor details come from another sample of the same person, matched by shared clones.

This clonotype was recorded a few times. The gene calls are TRBV7-6 and TRBJ1-2; D remains unclear. V lost 5 bases to trimming and J lost 5 bases, with 15 bases between them. The CDR3 totals 14 residues. CDR1 SGHVS and CDR2 FNYEAQ come from the germline V gene. The CDR3 sequence is CASSPAGELYGYTF. As DNA, the CDR3 is TGTGCCAGCAGCCCGGCGGGAGAATTATATGGCTACACCTTC.

This clonotype was seen repeatedly, ten times or more. This rearrangement joins TRBV10-3 to TRBJ2-3, with TRBD2 identical over 8 bases. V was pared by 1 base and J by 3 bases, with 0 bases of the junction left unmatched. The length of the CDR3 is 14 residues. Germline V lookup: CDR1 ENHRY, CDR2 SYGVKD. In DNA form, the CDR3 reads TGTGCCATCAGTGAGTTAGCGGGGACAGATACGCAGTATTTT. This translates into CAISELAGTDTQYF.

This chain uses TRBV7-2 with TRBJ2-7; 7 nucleotides align to TRBD1. The germline V gene encodes CDR1 SGHTA and CDR2 FQGNSA. This CDR3 is 15 amino acids long. The junction had 9 bases not matched to a gene; V was cut back by 5 bases and J by 2 bases. The CDR3 nucleotides are TGTGCCAGCAGCCTGACCCGGGACAGTACCTACGAGCAGTACTTC. Amino acids: CASSLTRDSTYEQYF.

This clonotype was counted between two and nine times. The chain carries TRBV29-1 and TRBJ2-1; D uncertain. This CDR3 has 11 amino acids. The V end was cut by 8 bases, the J end by 9 bases, with 14 bases between. Looked up from germline, CDR1 is SQVTM and CDR2 is ANQGSEA. CDR3 in DNA: TGCAGCACGAGGAACTCCGCTGAGCAGTTCTTC. It specifies CSTRNSAEQFF.

The chain recombines TRBV15 with TRBJ1-2, with 7 nucleotides matching TRBD1. Germline V gene data show CDR1 as LNHNV and CDR2 as YYDKDF (reference sequence). The V and J ends lost 5 bases and 5 bases, in that order; junction bases with no gene match: 11. There are 15 residues in the CDR3. CDR3 nucleotide sequence: TGTGCCACCAGCCCCATTTCCAGGGGGAGTTATGGCTACACCTTC. As protein: CATSPISRGSYGYTF.

This clonotype was found a few times. The rearrangement uses TRBV27 and TRBJ2-5; no firm D call. V was trimmed by 1 base and J by 0 bases, leaving 15 bases between them. Germline V lookup: CDR1 MNHEY, CDR2 SMNVEV (reference sequence). The CDR3 spans 17 residues. The DNA for the CDR3 is TGTGCCAGCAGTTTATACCCCCCCGTTGGGTACCAAGAGACCCAGTACTTC. It codes for CASSLYPPVGYQETQYF.

This chain uses TRBV12-3 or TRBV12-4 with TRBJ2-4; D is possibly TRBD1 or TRBD2 (6 bases each). Between the trimmed V and J ends, which lost 6 bases and 15 bases, there was a span of 24 bases. The CDR3 extends over 14 amino acids. The CDR3 nucleotides are TGTGCCAGCAGAAAAAGGGGGACTCCAGACGAGCGGTACTTC. Translation: CASRKRGTPDERYF.

This clonotype came up a few times. The rearrangement links TRBV28 to TRBJ2-1; TRBD2 aligns across 8 bases. V gave up 2 bases and J gave up 5 bases; unmatched junction bases: 5. CDR1 and CDR2 (germline): MDHEN, SYDVKM. This CDR3 has 15 residues. CDR3 protein: CASSLVGGRNNEQFF. The CDR3 nucleotides are TGTGCCAGCAGTTTAGTCGGCGGGAGGAACAATGAGCAGTTCTTC. The whole variable domain, filled in from reference TRBV28 and TRBJ2-1, reads DVKVTQSSRYLVKRTGEKVFLECVQDMDHENMFWYRQDPGLGLRLIYFSYDVKMKEKGDIPEGYSVSREKKERFSLILESASTNQTSMYLCASSLVGGRNNEQFFGPGTRLTVL.

This clonotype has a count of ten or more. The chain has TRBV9 and TRBJ2-2, with D unresolved. Between the trimmed V and J ends, which lost 3 bases and 0 bases, there was a span of 15 bases. The CDR3 covers 17 residues. CDR1 is SGDLS and CDR2 is YYNGEE in the germline V gene. CDR3 in DNA: TGTGCCAGCAGCGCCAATCCGGAACTCGCGAACACCGGGGAGCTGTTTTTT. Its protein product is CASSANPELANTGELFF.

In this sample, this clonotype turned up many times. V gene TRBV20-1 combines with J gene TRBJ2-1; unclear D gene. The germline CDR1 and CDR2 sequences are DFQATT and SNEGSKA (reference sequence). The CDR3 runs to 12 residues. Trimming took off 6 bases at V and 10 bases at J, with 16 bases between the two ends. This CDR3 is CSASDTSEEQFF. CDR3 in DNA: TGCAGTGCCTCAGACACGTCGGAAGAGCAGTTCTTC.

This clonotype was picked up many times. V and J are TRBV18 and TRBJ1-1; weak D call: TRBD1 (5 bases). Deletions cut 3 bases from V and 1 base from J, with 6 bases between. Germline V gene lookup returns CDR1 KGHSH and CDR2 LQKENI. The CDR3 totals 13 residues. The CDR3 DNA reads TGTGCCAGCTCACCCCAGGGGAACACTGAAGCTTTCTTT. As protein: CASSPQGNTEAFF.

This clonotype has more than one count but fewer than ten. The chain recombines TRBV20-1 with TRBJ1-2, with 9 nucleotides matching TRBD1. CDR1 DFQATT and CDR2 SNEGSKA come from the germline V gene (reference sequence). Trimming took 4 bases from V and 7 from J; bases not matched to a gene: 13. This CDR3 has 15 amino acids. CDR3 nucleotide sequence: TGCAGTGCTACAACCGGGACAGGGTTGCGAGGTGGCTACACCTTC. This translates into CSATTGTGLRGGYTF.

This clonotype was counted only a few times. The gene calls are TRBV20-1 and TRBJ2-3; tentatively, D is TRBD1 (6 bases). The CDR3 length is 13 residues. The V end was cut by 6 bases, the J end by 6 bases, with 16 bases between. Germline CDR1 DFQATT, CDR2 SNEGSKA (reference sequence). In DNA form, the CDR3 reads TGCAGTGCCAGACAGGAGACAAGGGATACGCAGTATTTT. Translation gives CSARQETRDTQYF.

This chain links TRBV3-1 with TRBJ2-1; D is ambiguous. With 4 bases removed from V and 8 bases from J, the gap between germline ends came to 9 bases. In germline, CDR1 is LGHDT, CDR2 YNNKEL (reference sequence). The length of the CDR3 is 12 residues. As DNA, the CDR3 is TGTGCCAGCAGCCCCACCGTTCATGAGCAGTTCTTC. This codes for CASSPTVHEQFF.

J is TRBJ1-2 and V is TRBV7-2; 9 nucleotides agree with TRBD1. The J segment lost 5 bases and the V segment lost 0 bases, leaving 4 bases of the junction unmatched. Germline-derived CDR1 and CDR2 are SGHTA and FQGNSA. The length of the CDR3 is 15 residues. The CDR3 loop reads CASSLAGTGSYGYTF. As DNA, the CDR3 is TGTGCCAGCAGCTTAGCCGGGACAGGGTCGTATGGCTACACCTTC.

The chain links TRBV11-1 to TRBJ1-1; D not resolved. The CDR3 extends over 14 amino acids. Trimming shortened V by 8 bases and J by 3 bases, and 16 bases separated the two germline ends. Looked up from germline, CDR1 is SGHAT and CDR2 is FQDESV (reference sequence). The CDR3 region is CASRGSLIHTEAFF. The DNA of the CDR3 is TGTGCCAGCCGCGGCAGCCTAATCCACACTGAAGCTTTCTTT.

The chain has TRBV28 and TRBJ1-1; D gene ambiguous. Trimming left V 7 bases short and J 0 bases short, with 6 bases between. Per germline, CDR1 MDHEN and CDR2 SYDVKM. The length of the CDR3 is 12 residues. The CDR3 here is CASTGLNTEAFF. The CDR3 DNA reads TGTGCCAGCACCGGCTTGAACACTGAAGCTTTCTTT.

This clonotype was counted a few times. V usage is TRBV27 and J usage is TRBJ2-7; perhaps TRBD2 as D (6 bases). The CDR3 has 15 residues. Trimming took 5 bases from V and 7 from J, leaving 21 bases between them. Per the germline V gene, CDR1 is MNHEY and CDR2 is SMNVEV (reference sequence). The CDR3 region is CASSLEAGRREEQYF. The CDR3 coding sequence is TGTGCCAGCAGTCTGGAAGCGGGTCGGAGGGAAGAGCAGTACTTC.

The chain joins TRBV2 to TRBJ1-1, with D perhaps matching TRBD1 (6 bases). This CDR3 is 14 amino acids long. Trimming removed 5 bases from V and 1 base from J, with 11 bases in between. Germline lookup yields CDR1 SNHLY and CDR2 FYNNEI. The CDR3 DNA reads as TGTGCCAGCAGTAATGGACAGTCGAACACTGAAGCTTTCTTT. It translates to CASSNGQSNTEAFF.

This clonotype was counted only a few times. This chain connects TRBV10-3 to TRBJ2-1; possible D gene TRBD2, 7 bases. This CDR3 region has 13 residues. Per the germline V gene, CDR1 is ENHRY and CDR2 is SYGVKD. The V end was cut by 10 bases, the J end by 8 bases, with 18 bases between. The CDR3 coding sequence is TGTGCCACCCTTCGGGGGGCCGCGGATGAGCAGTTCTTC. This encodes CATLRGAADEQFF.

This clonotype was seen more than once but under ten times. This rearrangement joins TRBV20-1 to TRBJ2-5; 10 bases match TRBD2. V was clipped by 4 bases and J by 7 bases; unmatched bases: 9. CDR3 length: 14 amino acids. CDR1 DFQATT and CDR2 SNEGSKA come from the germline V gene (reference sequence). DNA of the CDR3: TGCAGTGCTACCCCGACTAGCGGGCAAAGGACCCAGTACTTC. It is translated as CSATPTSGQRTQYF.

The V gene is TRBV7-8, the J gene TRBJ2-2; D not resolved. Trimming cost V 5 bases and J 9 bases, with 16 bases left between them. Germline CDR1 SGHVS, CDR2 FQNEAQ. This CDR3 has 14 residues. CDR3 amino acids: CASSVLVIGRELFF. The CDR3 DNA follows: TGTGCCAGCAGCGTCTTGGTTATAGGCCGGGAGCTGTTTTTT.

This clonotype was picked up a small number of times. The V and J genes are TRBV5-1 and TRBJ2-7, with a possible D match to TRBD2 (5 bases). CDR1 is SGHRS and CDR2 is YFSETQ in the germline V gene. Trimming shortened V by 7 bases and J by 3 bases, and 11 bases separated the two germline ends. The CDR3 has 12 residues. The CDR3 reads CASQDWNYEQYF. In DNA, the CDR3 is TGCGCCAGCCAGGACTGGAACTACGAGCAGTACTTC.

This clonotype has ten or more counts. This rearrangement joins TRBV12-3 or TRBV12-4 to TRBJ1-2; D unclear. The ends were cut back, 6 bases at V and 8 bases at J, with 10 bases in the middle. CDR3 size: 11 residues. CDR3 region: CASSLRGGYTF. The CDR3, as DNA: TGTGCCAGCAGCTTACGGGGAGGCTACACCTTC.

The chain links TRBV2 to TRBJ1-6; TRBD1 agrees at 9 bases. The trim removed 6 bases at V and 9 bases at J, leaving 9 bases unmatched. The CDR3 is 15 residues long. CDR1 is SNHLY, CDR2 FYNNEI, per germline. DNA for the CDR3: TGTGCCAGCAGGAGGGACAGGGAAAAAGGTTCACCCCTCCACTTT. Its protein product is CASRRDREKGSPLHF.

This clonotype was counted between two and nine times. V and J are TRBV7-9 and TRBJ2-7, with D tentatively TRBD2 (5 bases). The V gene's germline CDR1 is SEHNR and CDR2 FQNEAQ (reference sequence). The CDR3 runs to 14 residues. V lost 5 bases, J lost 3 bases, and 14 bases lay in between. The DNA for the CDR3 is TGTGCCAGCAGCCCATTGGGAGCCCACTACGAGCAGTACTTC. Translating it yields CASSPLGAHYEQYF.